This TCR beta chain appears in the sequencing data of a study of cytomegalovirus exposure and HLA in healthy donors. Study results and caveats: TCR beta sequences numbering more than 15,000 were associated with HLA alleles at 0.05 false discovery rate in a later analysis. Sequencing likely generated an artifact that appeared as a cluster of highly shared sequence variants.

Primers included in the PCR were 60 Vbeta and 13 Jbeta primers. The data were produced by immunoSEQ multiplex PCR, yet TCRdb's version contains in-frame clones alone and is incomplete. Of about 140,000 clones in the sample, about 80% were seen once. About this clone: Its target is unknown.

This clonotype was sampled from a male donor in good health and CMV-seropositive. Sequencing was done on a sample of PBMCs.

In DNA, the CDR3 is TGTGCCAGCAGTTCGACAGGGAACGACTACGAGCAGTACTTC. It codes for CASSSTGNDYEQYF. V and J are TRBV6-5 and TRBJ2-5, with 7 bases aligning to TRBD1. The J call could be wrong; TRBJ2-7 is a better fit for the DNA end. Per germline, CDR1 MNHEY and CDR2 SVGAGI. This CDR3 has 14 residues.